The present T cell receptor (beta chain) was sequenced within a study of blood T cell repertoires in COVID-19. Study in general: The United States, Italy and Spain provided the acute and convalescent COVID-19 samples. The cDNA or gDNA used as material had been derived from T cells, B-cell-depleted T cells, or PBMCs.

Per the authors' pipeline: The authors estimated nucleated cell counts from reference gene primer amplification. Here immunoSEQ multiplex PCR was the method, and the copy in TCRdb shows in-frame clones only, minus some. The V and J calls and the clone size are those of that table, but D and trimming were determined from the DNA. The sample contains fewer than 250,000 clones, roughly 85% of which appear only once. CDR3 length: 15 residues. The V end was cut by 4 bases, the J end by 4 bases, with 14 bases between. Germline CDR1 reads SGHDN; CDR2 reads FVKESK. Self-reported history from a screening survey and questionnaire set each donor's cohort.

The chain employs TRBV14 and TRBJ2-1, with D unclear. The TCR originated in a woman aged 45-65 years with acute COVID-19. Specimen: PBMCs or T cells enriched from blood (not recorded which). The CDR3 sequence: CASSLGRQNYNEQFF. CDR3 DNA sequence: TGTGCCAGCAGCCTTGGGCGACAAAATTACAATGAGCAGTTCTTC.